Below are 20 T cell receptor beta chains sequenced from a single sample in a study of cytomegalovirus exposure and HLA in healthy donors (dated by TCRdb to 2016 to 2017). Library creation used the immunoSEQ multiplex PCR assay. This is the immuneACCESS table as TCRdb keeps it, with only in-frame sequences that have V and J called. A part of the clones is gone; compared with another copy, unresolved V genes explain less than half, and the rest is unexplained. The sample contains around 110,000 clones, about 85% of them found a single time. The leading ten clones occupy less than 2% of the sample. What was sequenced was PBMCs. The receptors were gathered from a woman younger than 30 in good health and CMV-seropositive.

The CDR3 here is CASSLRQDSYEQYF. The DNA for the CDR3 is TGTGCCAGCAGCTTAAGGCAGGACTCCTACGAGCAGTACTTC. The chain is built from TRBV11-2 and TRBJ2-7; no clear D gene. The CDR3 spans 14 residues. The germline V gene has CDR1 SGHAT and CDR2 FQNNGV. V was clipped by 2 bases and J by 0 bases, with 8 bases between them.

This chain links TRBV4-2 with TRBJ1-1, with TRBD1 as a possible D gene (6 bases). Per germline, CDR1 LGHNA and CDR2 YNFKEQ. The length of the CDR3 is 13 residues. V was shortened by 3 bases and J by 4 bases, with 9 bases between the two germline ends. The DNA for the CDR3 is TGTGCCAGCAGCCACGGACAGCCCACTGAAGCTTTCTTT. Translation gives CASSHGQPTEAFF.

J is TRBJ1-1 and V is TRBV2, with D maybe TRBD1 (6 bases). The length of the CDR3 is 13 residues. Germline lookup yields CDR1 SNHLY and CDR2 FYNNEI. V was cut by 6 bases and J by 1 base, with 9 bases left in between. CDR3 DNA sequence: TGTGCCAGCAGACAGGGTGGGAACACTGAAGCTTTCTTT. Protein sequence: CASRQGGNTEAFF.

The chain couples TRBV28 to TRBJ2-4; TRBD1 matches 9 bases. The germline V gene has CDR1 MDHEN and CDR2 SYDVKM. The CDR3 is 15 amino acids. With V trimmed by 7 bases and J by 7 bases, 11 bases remained unmatched. CDR3 in DNA: TGTGCCAGCACCCTAGGGGGACAGGGAAGGAACATTCAGTACTTC. Residues: CASTLGGQGRNIQYF. The full variable domain, its missing parts supplied by reference TRBV28 and TRBJ2-4, is DVKVTQSSRYLVKRTGEKVFLECVQDMDHENMFWYRQDPGLGLRLIYFSYDVKMKEKGDIPEGYSVSREKKERFSLILESASTNQTSMYLCASTLGGQGRNIQYFGAGTRLSVL.

The V and J genes are TRBV7-9 and TRBJ1-5, with 7 bases identical to TRBD1. From germline, CDR1 is SEHNR and CDR2 FQNEAQ (reference sequence). The CDR3 runs 14 residues. The J segment lost 6 bases and the V segment lost 5 bases, leaving 7 bases of the junction unmatched. This chain's CDR3 is CASSLTGAGQPQHF. In DNA, the CDR3 is TGTGCCAGCAGCCTTACAGGGGCGGGTCAGCCCCAGCATTTT.

The genes are TRBV21-1 and TRBJ2-2; the table calls TRBD2, which could not be checked here. TRBV21-1 corresponds to a pseudogene. The CDR3 spans 14 residues. CDR3 residues: CASTPRGEIGELFF. DNA of the CDR3: TGTGCCAGCACCCCTCGGGGGGAAATCGGGGAGCTGTTTTTT.

The chain recombines TRBV5-4 with TRBJ2-1; perhaps TRBD2 as D (5 bases). Germline assignment: CDR1 SGHNT and CDR2 YYREEE (reference sequence). V dropped 4 bases and J dropped 4 bases, with 15 bases sitting between them. The CDR3 totals 15 residues. The CDR3 loop is CASSPGLVQYNEQFF. The DNA of the CDR3 is TGTGCCAGCAGCCCTGGACTTGTTCAATACAATGAGCAGTTCTTC.

This clone was detected once. The V gene is TRBV27, the J gene TRBJ2-1, with D possibly TRBD1 on 6 matching bases. The CDR3 loop spans 15 amino acids. Germline CDR1 MNHEY, CDR2 SMNVEV (reference sequence). Deletions cut 1 base from V and 4 bases from J, with 11 bases between. DNA for the CDR3: TGTGCCAGCAGTTTATACGGGACAAGTTACAATGAGCAGTTCTTC. It is translated as CASSLYGTSYNEQFF.

This chain joins TRBV11-2 and TRBJ1-6, with 9 nucleotides matching TRBD1. The CDR3 loop spans 15 amino acids. Germline CDR1 and CDR2: SGHAT and FQNNGV. V lost 0 bases to trimming and J lost 8 bases; unmatched junction nucleotides: 2. In DNA, the CDR3 is TGTGCCAGCAGCTTAGAGACAGGGGGATATTCACCCCTCCACTTT. Translated, it gives CASSLETGGYSPLHF.

The chain is built from TRBV19 and TRBJ1-1, with TRBD1 identical over 10 bases. Germline V CDR1 and CDR2: LNHDA, SQIVND (reference sequence). The CDR3 runs to 17 residues. J lost 1 base, V lost 5 bases, and 10 bases had no gene match. The CDR3 is CASSPGTGEDGNTEAFF. The CDR3 DNA is TGTGCCAGTAGTCCAGGGACAGGGGAGGACGGGAACACTGAAGCTTTCTTT.

V gene TRBV6-6 combines with J gene TRBJ1-4; 7 nucleotides match TRBD1. The germline CDR1 and CDR2 sequences are MNHNY and SVGAGI (reference sequence). The CDR3 has 14 amino acids. With V trimmed by 8 bases and J by 5 bases, 8 bases remained unmatched. The CDR3 DNA follows: TGTGCCAGCGGTGATGACAGGGCGAATGAAAAACTGTTTTTT. This encodes CASGDDRANEKLFF.

The rearrangement uses TRBV11-2 and TRBJ1-1; D gene unclear. Germline V gene sequence: CDR1 SGHAT, CDR2 FQNNGV. V lost 2 bases and J 10 bases, leaving 23 bases between the germline ends. The CDR3 has 16 amino acids. CDR3 bases: TGTGCCAGCAGCTTATTCTTAGAGGAGGGTAAGAAGTCAGCTTTCTTT. Its translation is CASSLFLEEGKKSAFF. The full variable domain, in which reference TRBV11-2 and TRBJ1-1 provide the parts outside the CDR3, is EAGVAQSPRYKIIEKRQSVAFWCNPISGHATLYWYQQILGQGPKLLIQFQNNGVVDDSQLPKDRFSAERLKGVDSTLKIQPAKLEDSAVYLCASSLFLEEGKKSAFFGQGTRLTVV.

This rearrangement joins TRBV6-1 to TRBJ2-7; no clear D. The CDR3 spans 15 residues. The V gene's germline CDR1 is MNHNS and CDR2 SASEGT. With 0 bases removed from V and 0 bases from J, the gap between germline ends came to 9 bases. The CDR3 DNA reads as TGTGCCAGCAGTGAAGCCCCAGGTCGCTCCTACGAGCAGTACGTC. This sequence encodes CASSEAPGRSYEQYV.

The chain employs TRBV7-2 and TRBJ2-5; maybe TRBD1 (5 bases). Trimming cost V 0 bases and J 0 bases, with 11 bases left between them. The germline gives CDR1 SGHTA, CDR2 FQGNSA. The CDR3 length is 16 residues. The CDR3 protein is CASSLAQLRDQETQYF. The CDR3 DNA reads as TGTGCCAGCAGCTTAGCCCAGCTCAGGGACCAAGAGACCCAGTACTTC.

V usage is TRBV18 and J usage is TRBJ2-2; 7 bases are a match to TRBD1. Germline loops: CDR1 KGHSH, CDR2 LQKENI. CDR3 length: 15 amino acids. The V gene end was trimmed by 6 bases and the J gene end by 3 bases; junction bases not matched to a gene: 7. For the CDR3, the DNA is TGTGCCAGCTCGTTCCAAGGGGGCTACACCGGGGAGCTGTTTTTT. Protein sequence: CASSFQGGYTGELFF.

V gene TRBV7-6 combines with J gene TRBJ2-5; TRBD2 matches at 10 bases. The CDR3 contains 16 residues. With 4 bases clipped from V and 2 bases from J, the junction kept 7 bases outside the gene matches. The germline gives CDR1 SGHVS, CDR2 FNYEAQ. In DNA form, the CDR3 reads TGTGCCAGCAGCTCGCATTTGACTAGCGGGCAAGAGACCCAGTACTTC. It encodes CASSSHLTSGQETQYF.

This chain joins TRBV2 and TRBJ2-5; 14 nucleotides match TRBD2. V trimming: 4 bases; J trimming: 4 bases; junction bases outside the gene matches: 5. Germline CDR1 reads SNHLY; CDR2 reads FYNNEI. The CDR3 loop spans 16 amino acids. Here the CDR3 reads CASSGTSGGPRETQYF. CDR3 DNA: TGTGCCAGCAGTGGGACTAGCGGGGGGCCCCGAGAGACCCAGTACTTC.

The gene calls are TRBV2 and TRBJ1-5; D uncertain. This CDR3 contains 15 residues. V was pared by 8 bases and J by 0 bases, with 14 bases between. Per germline, CDR1 SNHLY and CDR2 FYNNEI. The CDR3 DNA reads TGTGCCAGCCGCTTAGGAGAGTTTAGCAATCAGCCCCAGCATTTT. Translating it yields CASRLGEFSNQPQHF.

The chain uses TRBV27 and TRBJ2-1, with D maybe TRBD2 (5 bases). The ends were cut back, 6 bases at V and 0 bases at J, with 21 bases in the middle. The germline V gene has CDR1 MNHEY and CDR2 SMNVEV (reference sequence). This CDR3 spans 18 amino acids. CDR3 DNA: TGTGCCAGCAGCTTCAATGGGAATATAGGGAGCTCCTACAATGAGCAGTTCTTC. Its translation is CASSFNGNIGSSYNEQFF.

The rearrangement joins TRBV19 to TRBJ2-1; the match to TRBD2 covers 8 bases. Losses at the gene ends were 3 bases for V and 3 bases for J; bases not matched to a gene: 4. CDR1 LNHDA and CDR2 SQIVND come from the germline V gene (reference sequence). The CDR3 is 15 residues long. CDR3 nucleotides: TGTGCCAGTAGTATTCAAGCGGGGGACTACAATGAGCAGTTCTTC. It translates to CASSIQAGDYNEQFF.